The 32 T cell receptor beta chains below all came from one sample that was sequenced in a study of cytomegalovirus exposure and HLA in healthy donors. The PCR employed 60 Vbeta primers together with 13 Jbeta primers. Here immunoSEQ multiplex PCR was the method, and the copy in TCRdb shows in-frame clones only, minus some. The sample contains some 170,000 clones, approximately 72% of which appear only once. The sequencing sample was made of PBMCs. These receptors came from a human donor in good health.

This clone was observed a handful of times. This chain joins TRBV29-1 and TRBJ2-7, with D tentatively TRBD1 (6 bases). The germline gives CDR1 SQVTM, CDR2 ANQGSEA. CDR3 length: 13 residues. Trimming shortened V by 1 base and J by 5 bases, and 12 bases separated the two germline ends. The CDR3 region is CSVEGGGYNEQYF. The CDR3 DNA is TGCAGCGTTGAAGGAGGGGGTTATAACGAGCAGTACTTC.

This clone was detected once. The CDR3 protein is CASTGLAGGYEQFF. CDR3 nucleotide sequence: TGTGCCAGCACGGGACTAGCGGGGGGGTATGAGCAGTTCTTC. The chain is built from TRBV2 and TRBJ2-1; 16 nucleotides agree with TRBD2. CDR1 SNHLY and CDR2 FYNNEI come from the germline V gene. V trimming: 7 bases; J trimming: 8 bases; junction bases outside the gene matches: 2. The CDR3 has 14 amino acids.

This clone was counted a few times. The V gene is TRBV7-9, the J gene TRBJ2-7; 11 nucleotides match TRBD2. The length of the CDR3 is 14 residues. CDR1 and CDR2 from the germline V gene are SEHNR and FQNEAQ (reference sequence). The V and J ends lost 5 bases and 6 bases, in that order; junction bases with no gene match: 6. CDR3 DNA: TGTGCCAGCAGCCCGGGACTAGCGGACTTCGAGCAGTACTTC. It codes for CASSPGLADFEQYF.

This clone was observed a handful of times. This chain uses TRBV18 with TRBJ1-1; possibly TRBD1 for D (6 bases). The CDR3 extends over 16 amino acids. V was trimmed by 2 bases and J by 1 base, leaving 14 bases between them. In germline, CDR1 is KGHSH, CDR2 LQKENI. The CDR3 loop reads CASSPAGGLGNTEAFF. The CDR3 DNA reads TGTGCCAGCTCACCAGCCGGGGGGCTTGGGAACACTGAAGCTTTCTTT.

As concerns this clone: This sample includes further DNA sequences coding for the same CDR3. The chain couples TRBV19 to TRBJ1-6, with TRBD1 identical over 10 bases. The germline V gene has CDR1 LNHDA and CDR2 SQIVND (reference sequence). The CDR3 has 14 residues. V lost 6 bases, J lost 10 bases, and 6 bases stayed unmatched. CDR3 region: CASSVGQGVSPLHF. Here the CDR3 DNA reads TGTGCCAGTAGCGTCGGACAGGGGGTATCACCCCTCCACTTT. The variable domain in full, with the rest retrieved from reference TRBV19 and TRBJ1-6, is DGGITQSPKYLFRKEGQNVTLSCEQNLNHDAMYWYRQDPGQGLRLIYYSQIVNDFQKGDIAEGYSVSREKKESFPLTVTSAQKNPTAFYLCASSVGQGVSPLHFGNGTRLTVT.

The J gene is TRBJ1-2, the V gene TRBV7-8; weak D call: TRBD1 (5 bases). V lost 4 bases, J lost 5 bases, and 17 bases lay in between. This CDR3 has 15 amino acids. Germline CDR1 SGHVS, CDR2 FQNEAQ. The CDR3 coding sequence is TGTGCCAGCAGCTCCCCCCGACAGCCAGATTATGGCTACACCTTC. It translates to CASSSPRQPDYGYTF.

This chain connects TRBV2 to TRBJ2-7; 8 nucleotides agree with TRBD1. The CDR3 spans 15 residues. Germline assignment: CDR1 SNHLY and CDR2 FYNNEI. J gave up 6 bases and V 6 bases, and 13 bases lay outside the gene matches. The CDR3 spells CASRRGTGTHTEQYF. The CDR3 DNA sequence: TGTGCCAGCAGGAGGGGGACAGGAACTCATACCGAGCAGTACTTC.

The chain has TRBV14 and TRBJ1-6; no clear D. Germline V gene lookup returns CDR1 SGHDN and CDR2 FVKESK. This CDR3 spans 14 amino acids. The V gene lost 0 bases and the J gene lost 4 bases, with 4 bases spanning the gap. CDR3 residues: CASSQERYNSPLHF. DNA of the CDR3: TGTGCCAGCAGCCAAGAACGGTATAATTCACCCCTCCACTTT.

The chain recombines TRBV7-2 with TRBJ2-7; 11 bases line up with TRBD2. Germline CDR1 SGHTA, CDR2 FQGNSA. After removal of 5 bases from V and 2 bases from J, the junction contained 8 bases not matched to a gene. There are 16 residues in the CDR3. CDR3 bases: TGTGCCAGCAGCCCGAGCCTGACTAGCGGGGCCTACGAGCAGTACTTC. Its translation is CASSPSLTSGAYEQYF.

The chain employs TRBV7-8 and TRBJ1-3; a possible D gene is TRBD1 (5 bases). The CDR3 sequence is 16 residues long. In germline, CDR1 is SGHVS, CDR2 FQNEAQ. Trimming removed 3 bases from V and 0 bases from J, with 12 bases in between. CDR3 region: CASSFNTGSSGNTIYF. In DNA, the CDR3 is TGTGCCAGCAGCTTCAACACAGGTTCCTCTGGAAACACCATATATTTT.

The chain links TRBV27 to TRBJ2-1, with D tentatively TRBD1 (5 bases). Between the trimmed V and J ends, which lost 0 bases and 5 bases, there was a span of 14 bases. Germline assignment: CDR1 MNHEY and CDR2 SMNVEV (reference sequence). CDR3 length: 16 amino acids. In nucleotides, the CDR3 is TGTGCCAGCAGTTTATCGTCTCTAGGGGAAAACAATGAGCAGTTCTTC. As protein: CASSLSSLGENNEQFF.

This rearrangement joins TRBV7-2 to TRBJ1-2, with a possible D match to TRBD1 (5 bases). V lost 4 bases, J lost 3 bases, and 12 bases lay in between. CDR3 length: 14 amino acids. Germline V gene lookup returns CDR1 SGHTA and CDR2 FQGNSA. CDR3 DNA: TGTGCCAGCAGCTGGGGCAGGGAAGACTATGGCTACACCTTC. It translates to CASSWGREDYGYTF. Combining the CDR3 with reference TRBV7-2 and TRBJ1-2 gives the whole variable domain GAGVSQSPSNKVTEKGKDVELRCDPISGHTALYWYRQSLGQGLEFLIYFQGNSAPDKSGLPSDRFSAERTGGSVSTLTIQRTQQEDSAVYLCASSWGREDYGYTFGSGTRLTVV.

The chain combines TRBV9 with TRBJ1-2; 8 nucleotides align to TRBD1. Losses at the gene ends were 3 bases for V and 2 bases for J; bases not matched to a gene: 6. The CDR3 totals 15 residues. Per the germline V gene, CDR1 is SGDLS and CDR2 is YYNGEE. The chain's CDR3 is CASSATDRGNYGYTF. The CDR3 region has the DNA TGTGCCAGCAGCGCGACCGACAGGGGAAACTATGGCTACACCTTC.

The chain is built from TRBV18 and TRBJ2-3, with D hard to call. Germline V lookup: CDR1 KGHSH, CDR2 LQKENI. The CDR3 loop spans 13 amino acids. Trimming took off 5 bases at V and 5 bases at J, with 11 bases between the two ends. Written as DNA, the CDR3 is TGTGCCAGCTCATCCCTATTTGGAGATACGCAGTATTTT. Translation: CASSSLFGDTQYF.

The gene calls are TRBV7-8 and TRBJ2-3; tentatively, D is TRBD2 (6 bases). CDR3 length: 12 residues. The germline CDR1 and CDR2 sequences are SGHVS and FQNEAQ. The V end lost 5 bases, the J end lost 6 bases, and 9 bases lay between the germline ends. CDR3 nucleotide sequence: TGTGCCAGCAGCCCACGGGGGGATACGCAGTATTTT. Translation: CASSPRGDTQYF.

Written as DNA, the CDR3 is TGTGCCAGCAGTTGGGGCCGTGAGCAGTACTTC. It codes for CASSWGREQYF. The chain recombines TRBV5-4 with TRBJ2-7, with a weak D call TRBD1 (5 bases). This CDR3 comprises 11 residues. Germline V lookup: CDR1 SGHNT, CDR2 YYREEE (reference sequence). Trimming shortened V by 5 bases and J by 7 bases, and 10 bases separated the two germline ends.

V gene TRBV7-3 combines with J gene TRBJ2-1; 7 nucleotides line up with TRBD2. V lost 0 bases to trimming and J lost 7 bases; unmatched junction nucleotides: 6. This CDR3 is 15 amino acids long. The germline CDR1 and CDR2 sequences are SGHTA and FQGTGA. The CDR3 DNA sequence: TGTGCCAGCAGCTTAACGGGGGGGGGATCGAATGAGCAGTTCTTC. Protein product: CASSLTGGGSNEQFF.

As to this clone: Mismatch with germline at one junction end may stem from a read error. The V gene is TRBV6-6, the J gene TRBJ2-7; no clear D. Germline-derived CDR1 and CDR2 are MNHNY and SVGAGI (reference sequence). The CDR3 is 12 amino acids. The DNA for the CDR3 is TGTGCCAGCAGTTACCAGGCCTACAAGCAGTACTTC. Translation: CASSYQAYKQYF.

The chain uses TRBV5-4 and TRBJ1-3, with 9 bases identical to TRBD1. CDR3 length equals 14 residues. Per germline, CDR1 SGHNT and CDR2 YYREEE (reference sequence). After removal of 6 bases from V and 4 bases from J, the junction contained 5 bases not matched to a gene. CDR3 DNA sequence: TGTGCCAGCACCATACAGGGGGCGGGAAACACCATATATTTT. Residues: CASTIQGAGNTIYF.

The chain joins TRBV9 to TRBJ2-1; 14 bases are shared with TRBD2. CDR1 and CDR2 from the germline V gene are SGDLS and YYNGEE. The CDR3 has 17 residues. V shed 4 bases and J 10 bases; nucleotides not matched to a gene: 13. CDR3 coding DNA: TGTGCCAGCAGCCCCCACGAGACTAGCGGGGGGGCTGGAGAGCAGTTCTTC. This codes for CASSPHETSGGAGEQFF.

The CDR3 region has the DNA TGTGCCAGCAGTGGCTGGGGGGGCGGGAATGCGGTTGGGGCCAACGTCCTGACTTTC. Translated: CASSGWGGGNAVGANVLTF. The chain links TRBV6-4 to TRBJ2-6, with D perhaps TRBD2 (7 bases). The CDR3 totals 19 residues. V shed 4 bases and J shed 3 bases, with 22 bases lying between them. Germline CDR1 MRHNA, CDR2 SNTAGT.

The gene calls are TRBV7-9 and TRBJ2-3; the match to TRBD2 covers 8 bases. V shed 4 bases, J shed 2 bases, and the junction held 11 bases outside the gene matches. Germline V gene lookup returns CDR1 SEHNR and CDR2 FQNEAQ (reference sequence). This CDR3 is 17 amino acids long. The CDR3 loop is CASSYGGLVPPTDTQYF. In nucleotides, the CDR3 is TGTGCCAGCAGCTATGGGGGACTAGTCCCCCCCACAGATACGCAGTATTTT.

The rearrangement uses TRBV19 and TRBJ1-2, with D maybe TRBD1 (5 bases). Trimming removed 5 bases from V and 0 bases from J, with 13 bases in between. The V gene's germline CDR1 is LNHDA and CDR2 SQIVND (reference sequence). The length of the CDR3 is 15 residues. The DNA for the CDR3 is TGTGCCAGTAGTGCGCAGGGCTGGGCTAACTATGGCTACACCTTC. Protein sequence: CASSAQGWANYGYTF.

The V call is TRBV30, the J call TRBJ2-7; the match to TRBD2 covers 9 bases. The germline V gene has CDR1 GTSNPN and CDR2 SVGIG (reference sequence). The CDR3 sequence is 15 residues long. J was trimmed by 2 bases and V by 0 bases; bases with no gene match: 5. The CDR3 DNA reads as TGTGCCTGGAGTGTACCTAGCGGGGCACCCTACGAGCAGTACTTC. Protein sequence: CAWSVPSGAPYEQYF.

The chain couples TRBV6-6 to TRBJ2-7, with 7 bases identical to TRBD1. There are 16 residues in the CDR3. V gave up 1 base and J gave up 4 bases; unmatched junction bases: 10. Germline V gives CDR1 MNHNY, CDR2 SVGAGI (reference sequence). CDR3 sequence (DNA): TGTGCCAGCAGTTACTTAATGGGACAGTTTTTGTACGAGCAGTACTTC. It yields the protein CASSYLMGQFLYEQYF.

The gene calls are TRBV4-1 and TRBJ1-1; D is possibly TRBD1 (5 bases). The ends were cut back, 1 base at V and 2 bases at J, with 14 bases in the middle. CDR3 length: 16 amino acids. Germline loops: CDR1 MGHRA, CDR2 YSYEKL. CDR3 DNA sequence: TGCGCCAGCAGCCAAGGGTCCCAGGGCCCAAACACTGAAGCTTTCTTT. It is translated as CASSQGSQGPNTEAFF.

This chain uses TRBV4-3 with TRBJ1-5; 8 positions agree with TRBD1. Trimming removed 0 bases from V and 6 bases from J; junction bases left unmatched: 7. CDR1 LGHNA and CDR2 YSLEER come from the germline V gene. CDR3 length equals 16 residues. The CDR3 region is CASSQDRQGAGQPQHF. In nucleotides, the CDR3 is TGCGCCAGCAGCCAAGACAGGCAGGGGGCAGGTCAGCCCCAGCATTTT.

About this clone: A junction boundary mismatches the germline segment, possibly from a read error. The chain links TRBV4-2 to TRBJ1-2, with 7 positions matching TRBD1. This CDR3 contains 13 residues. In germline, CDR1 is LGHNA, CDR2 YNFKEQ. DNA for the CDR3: TGTGCCAGCAGCCAAGACAGGGGGGATGGCTACCCCTTC. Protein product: CASSQDRGDGYPF.

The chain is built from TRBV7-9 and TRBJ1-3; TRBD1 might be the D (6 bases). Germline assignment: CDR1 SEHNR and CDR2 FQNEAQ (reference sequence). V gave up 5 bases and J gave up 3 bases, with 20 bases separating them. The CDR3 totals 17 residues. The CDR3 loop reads CASSEGGIGAIGNTIYF. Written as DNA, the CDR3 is TGTGCCAGCAGCGAAGGGGGTATAGGGGCCATTGGAAACACCATATATTTT. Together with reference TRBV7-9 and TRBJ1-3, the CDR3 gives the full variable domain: DTGVSQNPRHKITKRGQNVTFRCDPISEHNRLYWYRQTLGQGPEFLTYFQNEAQLEKSRLLSDRFSAERPKGSFSTLEIQRTEQGDSAMYLCASSEGGIGAIGNTIYFGEGSWLTVV.

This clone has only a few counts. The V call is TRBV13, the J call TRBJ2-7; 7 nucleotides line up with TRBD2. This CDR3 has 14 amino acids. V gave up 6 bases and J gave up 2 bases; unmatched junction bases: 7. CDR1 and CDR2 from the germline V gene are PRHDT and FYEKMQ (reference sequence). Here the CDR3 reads CASSFGLEPYEQYF. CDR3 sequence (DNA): TGTGCCAGCAGTTTCGGACTAGAACCCTACGAGCAGTACTTC.

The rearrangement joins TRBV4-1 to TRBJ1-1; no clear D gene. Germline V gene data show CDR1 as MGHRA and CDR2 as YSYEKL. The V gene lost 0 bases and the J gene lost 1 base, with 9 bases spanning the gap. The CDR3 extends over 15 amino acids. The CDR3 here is CASSQDTAGNTEAFF. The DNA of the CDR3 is TGCGCCAGCAGCCAAGATACTGCGGGGAACACTGAAGCTTTCTTT.

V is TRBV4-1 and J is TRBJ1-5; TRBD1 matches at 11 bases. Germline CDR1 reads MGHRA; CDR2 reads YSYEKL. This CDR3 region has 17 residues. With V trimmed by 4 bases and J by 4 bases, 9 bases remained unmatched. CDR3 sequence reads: CASSRMLGTGGNQPQHF. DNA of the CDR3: TGCGCCAGCAGCCGGATGCTTGGGACAGGGGGAAATCAGCCCCAGCATTTT.